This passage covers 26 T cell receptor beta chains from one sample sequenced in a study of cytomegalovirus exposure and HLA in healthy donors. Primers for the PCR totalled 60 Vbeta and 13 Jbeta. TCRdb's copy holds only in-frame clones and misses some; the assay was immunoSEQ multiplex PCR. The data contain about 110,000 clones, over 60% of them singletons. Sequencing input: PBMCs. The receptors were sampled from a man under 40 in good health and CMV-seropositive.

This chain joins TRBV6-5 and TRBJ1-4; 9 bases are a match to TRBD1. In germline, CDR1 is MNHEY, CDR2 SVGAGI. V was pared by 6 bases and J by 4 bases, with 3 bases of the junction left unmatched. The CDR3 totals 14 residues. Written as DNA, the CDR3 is TGTGCCAGCAGCCGGGACAGGGATAATGAAAAACTGTTTTTT. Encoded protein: CASSRDRDNEKLFF.

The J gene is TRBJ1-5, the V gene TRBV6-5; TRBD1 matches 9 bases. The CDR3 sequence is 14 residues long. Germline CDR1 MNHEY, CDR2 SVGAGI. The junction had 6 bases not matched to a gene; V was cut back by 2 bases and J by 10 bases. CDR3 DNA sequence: TGTGCCAGCAGTTACCGACAGGGGGAGGAACCCCAGCATTTT. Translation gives CASSYRQGEEPQHF.

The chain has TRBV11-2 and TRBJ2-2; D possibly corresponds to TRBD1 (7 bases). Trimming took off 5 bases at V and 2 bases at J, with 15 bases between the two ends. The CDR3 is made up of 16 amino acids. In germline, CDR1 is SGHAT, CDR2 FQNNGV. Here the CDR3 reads CASSLGGTENTGELFF. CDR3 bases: TGTGCCAGCAGCCTAGGGGGGACAGAAAACACCGGGGAGCTGTTTTTT.

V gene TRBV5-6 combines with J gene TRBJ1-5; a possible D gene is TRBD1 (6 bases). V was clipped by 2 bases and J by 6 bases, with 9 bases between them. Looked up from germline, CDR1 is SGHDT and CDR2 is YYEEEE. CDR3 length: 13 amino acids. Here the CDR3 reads CASSFRGGQPQHF. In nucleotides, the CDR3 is TGTGCCAGCAGCTTCAGGGGCGGTCAGCCCCAGCATTTT. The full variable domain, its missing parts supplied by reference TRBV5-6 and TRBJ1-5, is DAGVTQSPTHLIKTRGQQVTLRCSPKSGHDTVSWYQQALGQGPQFIFQYYEEEERQRGNFPDRFSGHQFPNYSSELNVNALLLGDSALYLCASSFRGGQPQHFGDGTRLSIL.

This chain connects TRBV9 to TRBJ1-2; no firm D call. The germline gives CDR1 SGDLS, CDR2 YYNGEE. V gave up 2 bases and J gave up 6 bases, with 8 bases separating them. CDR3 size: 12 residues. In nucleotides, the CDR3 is TGTGCCAGCAGCGTCCAACAGCATGGCTACACCTTC. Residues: CASSVQQHGYTF. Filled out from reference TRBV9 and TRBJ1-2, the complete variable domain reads DSGVTQTPKHLITATGQRVTLRCSPRSGDLSVYWYQQSLDQGLQFLIQYYNGEERAKGNILERFSAQQFPDLHSELNLSSLELGDSALYFCASSVQQHGYTFGSGTRLTVV.

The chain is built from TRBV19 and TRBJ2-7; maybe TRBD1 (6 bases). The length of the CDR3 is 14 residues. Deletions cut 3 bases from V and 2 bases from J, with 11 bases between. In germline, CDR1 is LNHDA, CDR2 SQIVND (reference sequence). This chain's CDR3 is CASSIIGQPYEQYF. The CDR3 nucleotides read TGTGCCAGTAGTATCATCGGACAGCCCTACGAGCAGTACTTC.

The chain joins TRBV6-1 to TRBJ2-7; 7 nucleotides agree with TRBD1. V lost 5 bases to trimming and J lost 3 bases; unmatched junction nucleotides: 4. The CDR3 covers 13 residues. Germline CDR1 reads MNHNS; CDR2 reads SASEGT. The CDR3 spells CASSPGQNYEQYF. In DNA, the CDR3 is TGTGCCAGCAGTCCGGGACAGAACTACGAGCAGTACTTC.

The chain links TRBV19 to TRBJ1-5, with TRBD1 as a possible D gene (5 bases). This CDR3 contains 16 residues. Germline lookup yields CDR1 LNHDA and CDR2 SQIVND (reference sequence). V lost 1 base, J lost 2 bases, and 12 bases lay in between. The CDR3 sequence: CASSIALGGGNQPQHF. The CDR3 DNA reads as TGTGCCAGTAGTATAGCCCTGGGGGGGGGCAATCAGCCCCAGCATTTT.

CDR3 amino acids: CAFHRGPARLDINEKLFF. The CDR3 DNA sequence: TGTGCATTTCACAGGGGGCCCGCCCGCCTTGATATAAATGAAAAACTGTTTTTT. The chain combines TRBV30 with TRBJ1-4, with 9 bases that match TRBD1. CDR3 size: 18 residues. Germline CDR1 reads GTSNPN; CDR2 reads SVGIG (reference sequence). Combining the CDR3 with reference TRBV30 and TRBJ1-4 gives the whole variable domain SQTIHQWPATLVQPVGSPLSLECTVEGTSNPNLYWYRQAAGRGLQLLFYSVGIGQISSEVPQNLSASRPQDRQFILSSKKLLLSDSGFYLCAFHRGPARLDINEKLFFGSGTQLSVL.

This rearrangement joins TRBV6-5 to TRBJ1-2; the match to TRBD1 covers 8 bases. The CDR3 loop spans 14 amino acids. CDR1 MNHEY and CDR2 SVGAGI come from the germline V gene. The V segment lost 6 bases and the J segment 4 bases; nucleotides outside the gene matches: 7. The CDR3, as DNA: TGTGCCAGCAGGGCGACAGGGGAAGCCTATGGCTACACCTTC. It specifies CASRATGEAYGYTF.

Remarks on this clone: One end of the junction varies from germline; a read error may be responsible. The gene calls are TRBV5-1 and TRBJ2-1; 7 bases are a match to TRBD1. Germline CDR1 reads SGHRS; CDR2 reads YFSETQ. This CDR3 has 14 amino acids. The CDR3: CASTLGQNSNEQFF. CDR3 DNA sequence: TGCGCCAGCACCTTGGGACAGAATTCCAATGAGCAGTTCTTC.

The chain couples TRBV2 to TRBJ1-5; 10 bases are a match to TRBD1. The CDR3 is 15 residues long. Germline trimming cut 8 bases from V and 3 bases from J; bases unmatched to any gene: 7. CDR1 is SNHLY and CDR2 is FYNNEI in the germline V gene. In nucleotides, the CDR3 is TGTGCCAGCTCTGCGGGACAGGGGAACAATCAGCCCCAGCATTTT. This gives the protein CASSAGQGNNQPQHF.

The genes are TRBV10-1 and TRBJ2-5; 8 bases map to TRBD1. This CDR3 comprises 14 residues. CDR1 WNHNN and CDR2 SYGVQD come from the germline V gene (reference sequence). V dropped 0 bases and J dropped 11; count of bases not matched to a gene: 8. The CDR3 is CASSESQGAREQYF. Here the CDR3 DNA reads TGCGCCAGCAGTGAGTCGCAGGGGGCAAGGGAGCAGTACTTC.

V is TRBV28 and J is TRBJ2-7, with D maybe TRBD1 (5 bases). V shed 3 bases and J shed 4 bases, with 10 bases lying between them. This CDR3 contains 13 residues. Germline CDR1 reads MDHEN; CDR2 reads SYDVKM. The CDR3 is CASSLAGPYEQYF. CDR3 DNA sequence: TGTGCCAGCAGTTTGGCAGGGCCATACGAGCAGTACTTC.

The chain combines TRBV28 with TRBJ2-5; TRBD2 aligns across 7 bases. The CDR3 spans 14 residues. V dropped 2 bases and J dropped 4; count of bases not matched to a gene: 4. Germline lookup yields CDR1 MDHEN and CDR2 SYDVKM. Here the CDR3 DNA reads TGTGCCAGCAGTTTAGGGGGGGGAGTAGAGACCCAGTACTTC. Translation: CASSLGGGVETQYF. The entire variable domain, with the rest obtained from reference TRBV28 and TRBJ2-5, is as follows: DVKVTQSSRYLVKRTGEKVFLECVQDMDHENMFWYRQDPGLGLRLIYFSYDVKMKEKGDIPEGYSVSREKKERFSLILESASTNQTSMYLCASSLGGGVETQYFGPGTRLLVL.

The CDR3 region is CSVEVGTSGGNEQFF. The CDR3 region has the DNA TGCAGCGTTGAAGTAGGGACTAGCGGGGGGAATGAGCAGTTCTTC. The genes are TRBV29-1 and TRBJ2-1, with TRBD2 matching 15 bases. This CDR3 is built from 15 residues. J lost 7 bases, V lost 1 base, and 2 bases had no gene match. Germline V gene lookup returns CDR1 SQVTM and CDR2 ANQGSEA.

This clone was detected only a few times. The CDR3 reads CASSVRGYTEAFF. The CDR3 nucleotides are TGTGCCAGCAGTGTTAGGGGCTACACTGAAGCTTTCTTT. V and J are TRBV2 and TRBJ1-1, with a tentative D call TRBD1 (5 bases). V was cut by 4 bases and J by 3 bases, with 9 bases left in between. This CDR3 is built from 13 residues. Germline CDR1 reads SNHLY; CDR2 reads FYNNEI.

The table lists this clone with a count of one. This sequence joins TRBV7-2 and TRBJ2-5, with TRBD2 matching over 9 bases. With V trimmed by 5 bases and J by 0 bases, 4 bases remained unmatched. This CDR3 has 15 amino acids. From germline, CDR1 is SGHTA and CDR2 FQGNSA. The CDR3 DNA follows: TGTGCCAGCAGCCTCCAGCGGGGGGACCAAGAGACCCAGTACTTC. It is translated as CASSLQRGDQETQYF.

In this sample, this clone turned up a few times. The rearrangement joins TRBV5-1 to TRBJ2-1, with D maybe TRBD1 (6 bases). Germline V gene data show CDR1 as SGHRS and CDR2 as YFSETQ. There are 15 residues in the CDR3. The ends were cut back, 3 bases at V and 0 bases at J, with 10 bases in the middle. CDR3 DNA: TGCGCCAGCAGCTCTACAGGGTTCTCCTACAATGAGCAGTTCTTC. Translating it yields CASSSTGFSYNEQFF.

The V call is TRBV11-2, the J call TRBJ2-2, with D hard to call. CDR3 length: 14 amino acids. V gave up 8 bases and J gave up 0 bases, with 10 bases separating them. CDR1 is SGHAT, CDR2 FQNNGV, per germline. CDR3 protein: CASPRAANTGELFF. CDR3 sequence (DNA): TGTGCCAGCCCCCGCGCGGCGAACACCGGGGAGCTGTTTTTT.

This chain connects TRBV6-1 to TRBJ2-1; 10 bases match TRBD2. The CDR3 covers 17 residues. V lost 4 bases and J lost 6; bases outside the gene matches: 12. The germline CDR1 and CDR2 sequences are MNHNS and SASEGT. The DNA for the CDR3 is TGTGCCAGCAGTGCCACCTTAGCGGGGGGACCCCGCAATGAGCAGTTCTTC. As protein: CASSATLAGGPRNEQFF.

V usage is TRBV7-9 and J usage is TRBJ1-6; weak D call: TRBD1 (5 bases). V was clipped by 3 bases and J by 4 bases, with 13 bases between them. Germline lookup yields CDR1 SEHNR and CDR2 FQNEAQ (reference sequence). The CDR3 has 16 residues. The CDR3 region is CASSFLPTEYNSPLHF. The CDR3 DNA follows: TGTGCCAGCAGCTTCTTGCCGACAGAGTATAATTCACCCCTCCACTTT.

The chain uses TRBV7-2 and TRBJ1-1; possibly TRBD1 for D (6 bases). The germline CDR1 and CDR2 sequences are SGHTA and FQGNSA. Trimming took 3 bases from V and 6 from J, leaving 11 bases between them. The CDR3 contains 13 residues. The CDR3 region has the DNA TGTGCCAGCAGCTTGGGACAAGTCGCTGAAGCTTTCTTT. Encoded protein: CASSLGQVAEAFF.

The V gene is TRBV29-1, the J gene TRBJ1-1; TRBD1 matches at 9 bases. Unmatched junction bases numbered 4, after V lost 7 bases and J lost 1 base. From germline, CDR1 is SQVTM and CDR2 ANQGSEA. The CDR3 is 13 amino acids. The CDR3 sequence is CSGLDRGNTEAFF. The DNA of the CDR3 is TGCAGCGGATTGGACAGGGGGAACACTGAAGCTTTCTTT. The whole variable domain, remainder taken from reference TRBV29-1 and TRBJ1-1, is SAVISQKPSRDICQRGTSLTIQCQVDSQVTMMFWYRQQPGQSLTLIATANQGSEATYESGFVIDKFPISRPNLTFSTLTVSNMSPEDSSIYLCSGLDRGNTEAFFGQGTRLTVV.

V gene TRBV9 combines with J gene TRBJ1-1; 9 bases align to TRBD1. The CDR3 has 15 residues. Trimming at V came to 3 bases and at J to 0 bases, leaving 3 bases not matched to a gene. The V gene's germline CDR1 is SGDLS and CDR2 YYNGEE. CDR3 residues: CASSATGGMNTEAFF. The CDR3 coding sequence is TGTGCCAGCAGCGCGACAGGGGGGATGAACACTGAAGCTTTCTTT.

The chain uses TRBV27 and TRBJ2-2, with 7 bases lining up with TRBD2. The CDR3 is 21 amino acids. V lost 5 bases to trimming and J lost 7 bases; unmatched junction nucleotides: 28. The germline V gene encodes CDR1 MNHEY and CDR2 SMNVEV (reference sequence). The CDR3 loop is CASSLVGSPGTILDLSGELFF. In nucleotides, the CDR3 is TGTGCCAGCAGTCTCGTTGGGAGCCCCGGGACTATCCTGGACCTGAGCGGGGAGCTGTTTTTT.